Each of the 16 T cell receptor beta chains below was sequenced from the same sample in a study of blood T cell repertoires in COVID-19. Generated by immunoSEQ multiplex PCR, the TCRdb table keeps only in-frame clones and is missing some. The sample yields over 50,000 clones, 84% seen once. Material: peripheral blood. These receptor sequences come from a man in his sixties with COVID-19, enrolled during active disease.

The chain joins TRBV18 to TRBJ1-2, with D tentatively TRBD1 (5 bases). Germline lookup yields CDR1 KGHSH and CDR2 LQKENI. The CDR3 runs 13 residues. Between the trimmed V and J ends, which lost 8 bases and 7 bases, there was a span of 17 bases. CDR3 DNA: TGTGCCAGCACGGGAGGTTCGGGGCGTGGCTACACCTTC. It is translated as CASTGGSGRGYTF.

V and J are TRBV5-6 and TRBJ1-5, with D possibly TRBD1 on 5 matching bases. V was pared by 0 bases and J by 0 bases, with 16 bases between. This CDR3 is built from 18 residues. CDR1 and CDR2 from the germline V gene are SGHDT and YYEEEE. The CDR3 reads CASSLGQGLTYSNQPQHF. The CDR3 DNA sequence: TGTGCCAGCAGCTTGGGCCAGGGCTTGACTTATAGCAATCAGCCCCAGCATTTT.

Here the CDR3 reads CASSLASGQGTKKDTEAFF. CDR3 DNA: TGCGCCAGCAGCTTGGCCTCCGGACAGGGGACGAAAAAGGACACTGAAGCTTTCTTT. The V call is TRBV5-1, the J call TRBJ1-1, with 9 bases lining up with TRBD1. CDR1 and CDR2 (germline): SGHRS, YFSETQ. J lost 3 bases, V lost 0 bases, and 15 bases had no gene match. This CDR3 contains 19 residues.

The chain combines TRBV4-1 with TRBJ1-2; 7 nucleotides align to TRBD1. Germline CDR1 reads MGHRA; CDR2 reads YSYEKL. The junction had 6 bases not matched to a gene; V was cut back by 0 bases and J by 5 bases. CDR3 length equals 15 residues. CDR3 protein: CASSQEGNRGYGYTF. CDR3 nucleotide sequence: TGCGCCAGCAGCCAAGAGGGTAACAGGGGTTATGGCTACACCTTC.

V gene TRBV2 combines with J gene TRBJ2-2; 7 nucleotides match TRBD2. This CDR3 has 15 residues. Germline values: CDR1 SNHLY, CDR2 FYNNEI. The V segment lost 5 bases and the J segment 2 bases; nucleotides outside the gene matches: 5. CDR3 sequence (DNA): TGTGCCAGCAGTCGGAGCGGGGTCAACACCGGGGAGCTGTTTTTT. Protein: CASSRSGVNTGELFF.

The chain has TRBV10-1 and TRBJ2-3, with TRBD1 matching over 8 bases. The V and J ends lost 6 bases and 7 bases, in that order; junction bases with no gene match: 3. There are 12 residues in the CDR3. Germline CDR1 reads WNHNN; CDR2 reads SYGVQD (reference sequence). This CDR3 reads CASSDRGNTQYF. CDR3 sequence (DNA): TGCGCCAGCAGCGACAGGGGAAATACGCAGTATTTT.

The gene calls are TRBV7-9 and TRBJ1-1; D might be TRBD1 (6 bases). The CDR3 consists of 14 residues. CDR1 and CDR2 from the germline V gene are SEHNR and FQNEAQ (reference sequence). Trimming cost V 8 bases and J 5 bases, with 18 bases left between them. The CDR3 DNA reads as TGTGCCAGCGCCCAGGGGAGGGGAAGGACTGAAGCTTTCTTT. Amino acids: CASAQGRGRTEAFF.

The chain is built from TRBV4-1 and TRBJ1-2, with 8 bases matching TRBD1. Germline-derived CDR1 and CDR2 are MGHRA and YSYEKL. V trimming: 0 bases; J trimming: 4 bases; junction bases outside the gene matches: 10. The CDR3 has 17 amino acids. The CDR3 loop is CASSQDPAGGALYGYTF. As DNA, the CDR3 is TGCGCCAGCAGCCAAGACCCGGCAGGGGGCGCGCTCTATGGCTACACCTTC.

V usage is TRBV5-4 and J usage is TRBJ2-7; 9 bases are shared with TRBD2. CDR3 length: 15 residues. Germline values: CDR1 SGHNT, CDR2 YYREEE (reference sequence). J gave up 2 bases and V 4 bases, and 7 bases lay outside the gene matches. The CDR3 loop is CASSPATSGTYEQYF. The CDR3 DNA follows: TGTGCCAGCAGCCCTGCGACTAGCGGAACCTACGAGCAGTACTTC.

The V gene is TRBV28, the J gene TRBJ1-2, with TRBD1 matching over 7 bases. CDR3 size: 15 residues. CDR1 is MDHEN, CDR2 SYDVKM, per germline. V was clipped by 8 bases and J by 4 bases; unmatched bases: 13. This CDR3 is CASGRPGGQVYGYTF. The CDR3 coding sequence is TGTGCCAGCGGCAGACCAGGGGGGCAAGTCTATGGCTACACCTTC.

This sequence joins TRBV6-1 and TRBJ1-1; D is perhaps TRBD1 (5 bases). The CDR3 is made up of 14 amino acids. Trimming took 3 bases from V and 5 from J, leaving 13 bases between them. Looked up from germline, CDR1 is MNHNS and CDR2 is SASEGT. As DNA, the CDR3 is TGTGCCAGCAGTGAGCCGGGACTAGAGACTGAAGCTTTCTTT. Translated, it gives CASSEPGLETEAFF.

This clone was counted a few times. The chain has TRBV2 and TRBJ1-3; no firm D call. V lost 8 bases and J 1 base, leaving 6 bases between the germline ends. Germline CDR1 reads SNHLY; CDR2 reads FYNNEI. The CDR3 length is 12 residues. CDR3 residues: CASSISGNTIYF. DNA for the CDR3: TGTGCCAGCTCCATTTCTGGAAACACCATATATTTT.

J is TRBJ1-5 and V is TRBV19, with a possible D match to TRBD1 (6 bases). The CDR3 consists of 15 residues. Germline values: CDR1 LNHDA, CDR2 SQIVND (reference sequence). Trimming shortened V by 5 bases and J by 4 bases, and 15 bases separated the two germline ends. CDR3 region: CASSGTRDNNQPQHF. CDR3 sequence (DNA): TGTGCCAGTAGTGGAACCCGGGACAATAATCAGCCCCAGCATTTT. The full variable domain, rest sourced from reference TRBV19 and TRBJ1-5, is DGGITQSPKYLFRKEGQNVTLSCEQNLNHDAMYWYRQDPGQGLRLIYYSQIVNDFQKGDIAEGYSVSREKKESFPLTVTSAQKNPTAFYLCASSGTRDNNQPQHFGDGTRLSIL.

V is TRBV10-1 and J is TRBJ2-2, with D uncertain. Germline values: CDR1 WNHNN, CDR2 SYGVQD (reference sequence). V was cut by 2 bases and J by 0 bases, with 13 bases left in between. CDR3 size: 17 residues. The CDR3 DNA reads TGCGCCAGCAGTGAGATTTCGTCAGGTTCGAACACCGGGGAGCTGTTTTTT. Amino acids: CASSEISSGSNTGELFF.

This chain joins TRBV12-3 or TRBV12-4 and TRBJ2-2; weak D call: TRBD2 (5 bases). Trimming pared 3 bases from V and 5 bases from J, leaving 7 bases between. The CDR3 has 13 residues. CDR3 sequence reads: CASSFPGTGELFF. The CDR3 nucleotides read TGTGCCAGCAGTTTTCCGGGGACCGGGGAGCTGTTTTTT.

V gene TRBV30 combines with J gene TRBJ1-5; 8 bases line up with TRBD1. V lost 5 bases, J lost 6 bases, and 6 bases stayed unmatched. CDR3 length: 13 amino acids. CDR1 is GTSNPN and CDR2 is SVGIG in the germline V gene (reference sequence). CDR3 sequence: CAWGQGISQPQHF. The CDR3 DNA is TGTGCCTGGGGACAGGGAATAAGTCAGCCCCAGCATTTT.